This is a list of T cell receptor beta chains from one sample in a study of cytomegalovirus exposure and HLA in healthy donors. Sequenced by immunoSEQ multiplex PCR; TCRdb stores in-frame clones only, minus some. The sample consists of 100,000 to 150,000 clones, around 90% of them appearing once. The specimen sequenced was PBMCs. These receptors were obtained from a woman aged 18 to 35 in good health and CMV-seronegative. CDR3s include the opening cysteine and the closing phenylalanine or tryptophan. A D gene is named only where the DNA matches it firmly. Some rows have no size entry. The others give once, few or many, or a class for an expanded clone.

J gene,V gene,clone size,D gene,CDR3 DNA,CDR3 protein
TRBJ2-1,TRBV5-4,.,.,TGTGCCAGCAGCCCGGCGACGAGGGCCGGCAATGAGCAGTTCTTC,CASSPATRAGNEQFF
TRBJ2-7,TRBV28,.,TRBD2,TGTGCCAGCAGTTTACCTAGCGGGAGAGTATACGAGCAGTACTTC,CASSLPSGRVYEQYF
TRBJ1-4,TRBV30,.,.,TGTGCCTGGAGTGTAGATGCGGGAACTAATGAAAAACTGTTTTTT,CAWSVDAGTNEKLFF
TRBJ1-1,TRBV29-1,few,.,TGCAGCGCTTTGCGGGGGACTGAAGCTTTCTTT,CSALRGTEAFF
TRBJ2-7,TRBV11-2,.,TRBD2,TGTGCCAGCAGCTTATCCTCCCAACTAGCGGGCTCCTACGAGCAGTACTTC,CASSLSSQLAGSYEQYF
TRBJ2-7,TRBV9,.,.,TGTGCCAGCAGCGTAGCGCCAGCGCACTCCTACGAGCAGTACTTC,CASSVAPAHSYEQYF
TRBJ2-7,TRBV27,.,.,TGTGCCAGCAGCCACCCAGGGTCGCACTACGAGCAGTACTTC,CASSHPGSHYEQYF
TRBJ2-1,TRBV11-3,.,.,TGTGCCAGCAGCTTAGTGCAGGCGGGCCTCAATGAGCAGTTCTTC,CASSLVQAGLNEQFF
TRBJ2-7,TRBV6-5,.,.,TGTGCCAGCAGTTACTCAGTACTAGCTGAGCAGTACTTC,CASSYSVLAEQYF
TRBJ2-7,TRBV7-9,.,TRBD2,TGTGCCAGCAGCTTCGGGGGGAGCTCCTACGAGCAGTACTTC,CASSFGGSSYEQYF
TRBJ2-7,TRBV6-1,.,.,TGTGCCAGCAGTGAAGAGCCAGTGGGAGCCAGCTCACTCTCGCAGTACTTC,CASSEEPVGASSLSQYF
TRBJ2-7,TRBV5-4,.,TRBD2,TGTGCCAGCAGCTCAGCCGGGACTAGCGGGAGGTACGAGCAGTACTTC,CASSSAGTSGRYEQYF
TRBJ2-2,TRBV11-2,.,TRBD2,TGTGCCAGCAGCTTAGATATGGCGGGAGCAAACACCGGGGAGCTGTTTTTT,CASSLDMAGANTGELFF
TRBJ2-7,TRBV28,.,TRBD1,TGTGCCAGCAATTCCGGGACAGGGTACTACGAGCAGTACTTC,CASNSGTGYYEQYF